This T cell receptor (beta chain) was observed in a study of T cell responses to AZD1222 COVID-19 vaccine. Repertoires were generated with immunoSEQ multiplex PCR, while TCRdb's copy carries only in-frame clones and drops some. The repertoire holds roughly 140,000 clones, with 70% to 90% as singletons. Doses given second, at about 4 or about 12 weeks, were pooled. Turning to this clone: Its antigen is not identified.

Study results and limitations: The number of AZD1222 recipients seropositive at baseline was only 6 or 7. It should be noted that donors were predominantly white British and more often female, and clonal diversity was possibly underestimated.

Trimming stripped 2 bases from V and 11 bases from J, with 16 bases between. Germline assignment: CDR1 SEHNR and CDR2 FQNEAQ (reference sequence). This CDR3 is 14 amino acids long. The TCR was taken from an adult who received the AZD1222 COVID-19 vaccine. The chain combines TRBV7-9 with TRBJ2-1, with D possibly being TRBD1 or TRBD2 (5 bases each). The material sequenced was peripheral blood, taken 28 days after the second AZD1222 dose. The CDR3 loop is CASSLRAGDGKQFF. DNA for the CDR3: TGTGCCAGCAGCTTACGCGCCGGGGACGGCAAGCAGTTCTTC.